The entry that follows covers one T cell receptor (beta chain) sequence. As originally analysed: Reference gene primers were amplified, and this amplification served to estimate nucleated cell counts. Clones were sequenced by immunoSEQ multiplex PCR, and TCRdb holds only the in-frame ones, with some missing. V, J and clone size were drawn from that table, and D and trimming were deduced from the DNA. The sample has hundreds of thousands of clones, about 92% seen once. The entry originates in a study of blood T cell repertoires in COVID-19. About the study: The origin of the acute and convalescent COVID-19 samples was the United States, Italy and Spain.

Participant ages covered about 18 to 95 years across 24 US areas. The sequence was obtained from a man aged 60-69 years who had recovered from COVID-19. Sequencing was done on a sample of PBMCs or T cells enriched from blood (not recorded which).

CDR3 residues: CASSDLTTYEQYF. The CDR3 DNA reads TGCGCCAGCAGTGACTTGACAACCTACGAGCAGTACTTC. The chain is built from TRBV10-2 and TRBJ2-7; no clear D. Germline-derived CDR1 and CDR2 are WSHSY and SAAADI. The CDR3 runs 13 residues. Trimming took off 3 bases at V and 2 bases at J, with 8 bases between the two ends.